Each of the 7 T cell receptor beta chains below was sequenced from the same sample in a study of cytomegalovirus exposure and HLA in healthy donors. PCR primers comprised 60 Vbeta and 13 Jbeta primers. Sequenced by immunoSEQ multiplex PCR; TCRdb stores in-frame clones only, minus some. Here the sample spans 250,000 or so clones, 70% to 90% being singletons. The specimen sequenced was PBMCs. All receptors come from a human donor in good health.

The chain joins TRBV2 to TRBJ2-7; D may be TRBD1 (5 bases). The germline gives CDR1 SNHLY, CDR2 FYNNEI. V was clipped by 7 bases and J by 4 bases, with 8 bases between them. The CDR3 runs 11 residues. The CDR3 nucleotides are TGTGCCAGCAATCCAGGGTACGAGCAGTACTTC. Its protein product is CASNPGYEQYF.

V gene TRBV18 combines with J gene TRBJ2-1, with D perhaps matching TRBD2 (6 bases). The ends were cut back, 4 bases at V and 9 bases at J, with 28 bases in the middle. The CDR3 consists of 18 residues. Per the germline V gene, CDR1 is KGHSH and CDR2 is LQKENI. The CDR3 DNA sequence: TGTGCCAGCTCACGTCTTCCCCGGGTCGGGAGCCAATCCCCTGAGCAGTTCTTC. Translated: CASSRLPRVGSQSPEQFF. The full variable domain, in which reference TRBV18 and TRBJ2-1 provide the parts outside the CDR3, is NAGVMQNPRHLVRRRGQEARLRCSPMKGHSHVYWYRQLPEEGLKFMVYLQKENIIDESGMPKERFSAEFPKEGPSILRIQQVVRGDSAAYFCASSRLPRVGSQSPEQFFGPGTRLTVL.

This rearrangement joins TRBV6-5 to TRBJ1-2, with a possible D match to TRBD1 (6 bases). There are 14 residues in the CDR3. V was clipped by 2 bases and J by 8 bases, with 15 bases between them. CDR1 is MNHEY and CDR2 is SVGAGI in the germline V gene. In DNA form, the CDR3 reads TGTGCCAGCAGTTACAACAGGGCTGATCGGGGCTACACCTTC. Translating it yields CASSYNRADRGYTF.

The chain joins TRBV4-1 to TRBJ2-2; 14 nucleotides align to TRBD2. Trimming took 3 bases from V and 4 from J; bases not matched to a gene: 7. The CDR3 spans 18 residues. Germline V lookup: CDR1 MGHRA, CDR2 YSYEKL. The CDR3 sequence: CASSQAGLAGGGTGELFF. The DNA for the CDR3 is TGCGCCAGCAGCCAGGCTGGACTAGCGGGAGGCGGCACCGGGGAGCTGTTTTTT.

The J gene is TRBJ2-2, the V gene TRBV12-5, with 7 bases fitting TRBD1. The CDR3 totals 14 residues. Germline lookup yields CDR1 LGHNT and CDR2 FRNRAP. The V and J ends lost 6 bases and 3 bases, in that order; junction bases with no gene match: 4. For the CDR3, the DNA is TGTGCTAGTGGCGCAGGGGGTTACACCGGGGAGCTGTTTTTT. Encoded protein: CASGAGGYTGELFF. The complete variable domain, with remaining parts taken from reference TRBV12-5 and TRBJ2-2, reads DARVTQTPRHKVTEMGQEVTMRCQPILGHNTVFWYRQTMMQGLELLAYFRNRAPLDDSGMPKDRFSAEMPDATLATLKIQPSEPRDSAVYFCASGAGGYTGELFFGEGSRLTVL.

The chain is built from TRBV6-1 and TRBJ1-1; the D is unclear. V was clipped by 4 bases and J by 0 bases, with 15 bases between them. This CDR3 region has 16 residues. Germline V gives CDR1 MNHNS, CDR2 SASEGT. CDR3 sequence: CASSVSTYTMNTEAFF. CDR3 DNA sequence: TGTGCCAGCAGTGTTTCTACCTATACTATGAACACTGAAGCTTTCTTT.

The CDR3 DNA reads TGCAGCGTTTTTGCGGATGGGGAGCAGTACTTC. Translated: CSVFADGEQYF. The chain employs TRBV29-1 and TRBJ2-7; no firm D call. V lost 5 bases and J 7 bases, leaving 12 bases between the germline ends. This CDR3 region has 11 residues. Germline V gene sequence: CDR1 SQVTM, CDR2 ANQGSEA.